These T cell receptor beta chains were read from a single sample in a study of cytomegalovirus exposure and HLA in healthy donors. Libraries were prepared by immunoSEQ multiplex PCR; TCRdb keeps only in-frame clonotypes and omits some of them. In the table there are 150,000 to 200,000 clones, about 80% of which are singletons. The sample comprised PBMCs. Receptors originate from a man younger than 30 in good health and CMV-seropositive. CDR3s include the opening cysteine and the closing phenylalanine or tryptophan. The D gene is left open where the match is weak. Not all rows give a size; the values are once, few, many and, for expanded clones, a class.

>TRBV18|TRBJ2-2|-|-
CASSPGRANTGELFF
TGTGCCAGCTCACCGGGCAGGGCAAACACCGGGGAGCTGTTTTTT
>TRBV2|TRBJ2-1|-|-
CASVDTTYNEQFF
TGTGCCAGCGTGGACACAACCTACAATGAGCAGTTCTTC
>TRBV7-2|TRBJ2-7|-|once
CASSSRSNPYEQYF
TGTGCCAGCAGCTCGCGGTCAAATCCCTACGAGCAGTACTTC
>TRBV25-1|TRBJ2-7|-|-
CASSVGGTYEQYF
TGTGCCAGCAGTGTAGGCGGTACCTACGAGCAGTACTTC
>TRBV28|TRBJ2-2|TRBD1|-
CASREQGALFTGELFF
TGTGCCAGCAGGGAGCAGGGGGCGTTATTTACCGGGGAGCTGTTTTTT
>TRBV29-1|TRBJ1-2|-|-
CSVSGEYGYTF
TGCAGCGTTTCCGGAGAATATGGCTACACCTTC
>TRBV28|TRBJ1-5|-|-
CASSSLYNQPQHF
TGTGCCAGCAGTTCCCTGTATAATCAGCCCCAGCATTTT
>TRBV28|TRBJ2-3|TRBD2|-
CASSPKTSGTTDTQYF
TGTGCCAGCAGTCCGAAGACTAGCGGAACCACAGATACGCAGTATTTT
>TRBV7-9|TRBJ2-4|TRBD1|few
CASSPPGQLQYF
TGTGCCAGCAGCCCGCCGGGACAGCTACAGTACTTC
>TRBV27|TRBJ1-1|-|-
CASSSGWGTTEAFF
TGTGCCAGCAGTTCAGGGTGGGGTACCACTGAAGCTTTCTTT
>TRBV7-9|TRBJ2-7|TRBD1|-
CASSWRSGTVLSEQYF
TGTGCCAGCAGCTGGCGGTCTGGGACAGTTCTCTCCGAGCAGTACTTC
>TRBV28|TRBJ2-1|TRBD2|-
CASSFSGTSSYNEQFF
TGTGCCAGCAGTTTTAGCGGGACTAGTTCCTACAATGAGCAGTTCTTC
>TRBV9|TRBJ2-1|TRBD2|-
CASSVAASGRIEQFF
TGTGCCAGCAGCGTAGCGGCTAGCGGGAGAATTGAGCAGTTCTTC
>TRBV7-3|TRBJ2-7|-|-
CASSLMDGQEQYF
TGTGCCAGCAGCTTAATGGATGGGCAGGAGCAGTACTTC
>TRBV28|TRBJ1-5|-|-
CASSINQPQHF
TGTGCCAGCAGCATCAATCAGCCCCAGCATTTT
>TRBV19|TRBJ2-3|TRBD2|-
CASSMALAGADTQYF
TGTGCCAGTAGTATGGCTCTAGCGGGAGCAGATACGCAGTATTTT
>TRBV15|TRBJ2-1|-|few
CATSKYSDYNEQFF
TGTGCCACCAGCAAGTATTCAGACTACAATGAGCAGTTCTTC
>TRBV5-4|TRBJ2-3|-|-
CASSLSTDTQYF
TGTGCCAGCAGCCTAAGCACAGATACGCAGTATTTT
>TRBV9|TRBJ2-1|-|-
CARKGVAPNEQFF
TGTGCCAGAAAGGGGGTAGCCCCCAATGAGCAGTTCTTC
>TRBV28|TRBJ1-1|TRBD1|-
CALGGGTEAFF
TGTGCCCTAGGGGGCGGCACTGAAGCTTTCTTT
>TRBV6-5|TRBJ1-5|-|-
CASSRGSSNQPQHF
TGTGCCAGCAGCCGAGGGTCAAGCAATCAGCCCCAGCATTTT
>TRBV9|TRBJ2-1|TRBD2|-
CASSGQTSGSPNEQFF
TGTGCCAGCAGCGGCCAGACTAGCGGGAGCCCCAATGAGCAGTTCTTC
>TRBV14|TRBJ1-5|-|once
CASSQLQGRPQHF
TGTGCCAGCAGCCAACTACAGGGAAGGCCCCAGCATTTT
>TRBV28|TRBJ2-7|TRBD2|-
CASSPWTSRAQYF
TGTGCCAGCAGTCCCTGGACTAGCCGGGCGCAGTACTTC
>TRBV7-9|TRBJ1-5|TRBD1|-
CASNPGQGINQPQHF
TGTGCCAGCAACCCGGGACAGGGAATCAATCAGCCCCAGCATTTT
>TRBV5-4|TRBJ2-7|TRBD2|few
CASSERASGRGEQYF
TGTGCCAGCAGCGAGAGGGCTAGCGGGAGAGGCGAGCAGTACTTC
>TRBV28|TRBJ2-7|TRBD1|-
CASSRTGPYEQYF
TGTGCCAGCAGTCGGACAGGGCCCTACGAGCAGTACTTC
>TRBV27|TRBJ2-1|TRBD1|-
CASSFRDRVYEQFF
TGTGCCAGCAGTTTCCGGGACAGGGTTTATGAGCAGTTCTTC
>TRBV19|TRBJ2-7|-|-
CASSPLGTYEQYF
TGTGCCAGTAGTCCCCTTGGCACCTACGAGCAGTACTTC
>TRBV30|TRBJ2-7|-|-
CAWKYRVRYEQYF
TGTGCCTGGAAGTACAGGGTGCGCTACGAGCAGTACTTC
>TRBV30|TRBJ2-4|-|-
CAWSVRGGFDIQYF
TGTGCCTGGAGTGTACGAGGGGGTTTTGACATTCAGTACTTC
>TRBV6-5|TRBJ2-7|TRBD2|-
CASSPRFSGSHEQYF
TGTGCCAGCAGCCCTCGGTTTAGCGGGAGCCACGAGCAGTACTTC